The T cell receptor beta chain under discussion was sequenced for a study of blood T cell repertoires in COVID-19. At the level of the study: Researchers got acute and convalescent COVID-19 samples from the United States, Italy and Spain. T cells, B-cell-depleted T cells, or PBMCs provided the cDNA or gDNA that served as material.

The CDR3 spans 16 residues. Deletions cut 0 bases from V and 8 bases from J, with 19 bases between. The germline CDR1 and CDR2 sequences are LGHDT and YNNKEL (reference sequence). Per the authors' pipeline: Amplified reference gene primers provided the basis for estimating nucleated cell counts. TCRdb keeps only in-frame clones here, not all; method: immunoSEQ multiplex PCR. D and trimming were read from the DNA, whereas the V and J calls and clone size are those reported in that table. Here the sample spans 100,000 to 150,000 clones, just under 85% being singletons. The chain combines TRBV3-1 (or the pseudogene TRBV3-2) with TRBJ1-2; the D is unclear. The receptor's source is a woman aged 50 to 60 with acute or convalescent COVID-19. Sequenced: peripheral blood. The CDR3 here is CASSQETLGKTGGYTF. DNA for the CDR3: TGTGCCAGCAGCCAAGAGACGCTCGGGAAAACGGGGGGCTACACCTTC.